This entry describes one T cell receptor beta chain. This sample is drawn from a study of blood T cell repertoires in COVID-19. Turning to the study itself: The United States, Italy and Spain provided the acute and convalescent COVID-19 samples. Sources were T cells, B-cell-depleted T cells, or PBMCs; the material itself was cDNA or gDNA.

This CDR3 has 16 residues. Germline assignment: CDR1 KGHSH and CDR2 LQKENI. Trimming shortened V by 0 bases and J by 4 bases, and 15 bases separated the two germline ends. As handled by the study authors: It was from reference gene primer amplification that nucleated cell counts were estimated. Clones were read by immunoSEQ multiplex PCR, and TCRdb kept only the in-frame ones, dropping some. Clone size and V and J calls were adopted from that table, with D and trimming inferred from the DNA. The profile shows around 140,000 clones, around 88% of them singletons. The J gene is TRBJ1-1, the V gene TRBV18; tentatively, D is TRBD1 (5 bases). Sequenced material: peripheral blood. This clonotype was obtained from a woman aged 55-70 years with acute or convalescent COVID-19. The CDR3 here is CASSPPWGGGITEAFF. Written as DNA, the CDR3 is TGTGCCAGCTCACCACCCTGGGGCGGTGGGATCACTGAAGCTTTCTTT.